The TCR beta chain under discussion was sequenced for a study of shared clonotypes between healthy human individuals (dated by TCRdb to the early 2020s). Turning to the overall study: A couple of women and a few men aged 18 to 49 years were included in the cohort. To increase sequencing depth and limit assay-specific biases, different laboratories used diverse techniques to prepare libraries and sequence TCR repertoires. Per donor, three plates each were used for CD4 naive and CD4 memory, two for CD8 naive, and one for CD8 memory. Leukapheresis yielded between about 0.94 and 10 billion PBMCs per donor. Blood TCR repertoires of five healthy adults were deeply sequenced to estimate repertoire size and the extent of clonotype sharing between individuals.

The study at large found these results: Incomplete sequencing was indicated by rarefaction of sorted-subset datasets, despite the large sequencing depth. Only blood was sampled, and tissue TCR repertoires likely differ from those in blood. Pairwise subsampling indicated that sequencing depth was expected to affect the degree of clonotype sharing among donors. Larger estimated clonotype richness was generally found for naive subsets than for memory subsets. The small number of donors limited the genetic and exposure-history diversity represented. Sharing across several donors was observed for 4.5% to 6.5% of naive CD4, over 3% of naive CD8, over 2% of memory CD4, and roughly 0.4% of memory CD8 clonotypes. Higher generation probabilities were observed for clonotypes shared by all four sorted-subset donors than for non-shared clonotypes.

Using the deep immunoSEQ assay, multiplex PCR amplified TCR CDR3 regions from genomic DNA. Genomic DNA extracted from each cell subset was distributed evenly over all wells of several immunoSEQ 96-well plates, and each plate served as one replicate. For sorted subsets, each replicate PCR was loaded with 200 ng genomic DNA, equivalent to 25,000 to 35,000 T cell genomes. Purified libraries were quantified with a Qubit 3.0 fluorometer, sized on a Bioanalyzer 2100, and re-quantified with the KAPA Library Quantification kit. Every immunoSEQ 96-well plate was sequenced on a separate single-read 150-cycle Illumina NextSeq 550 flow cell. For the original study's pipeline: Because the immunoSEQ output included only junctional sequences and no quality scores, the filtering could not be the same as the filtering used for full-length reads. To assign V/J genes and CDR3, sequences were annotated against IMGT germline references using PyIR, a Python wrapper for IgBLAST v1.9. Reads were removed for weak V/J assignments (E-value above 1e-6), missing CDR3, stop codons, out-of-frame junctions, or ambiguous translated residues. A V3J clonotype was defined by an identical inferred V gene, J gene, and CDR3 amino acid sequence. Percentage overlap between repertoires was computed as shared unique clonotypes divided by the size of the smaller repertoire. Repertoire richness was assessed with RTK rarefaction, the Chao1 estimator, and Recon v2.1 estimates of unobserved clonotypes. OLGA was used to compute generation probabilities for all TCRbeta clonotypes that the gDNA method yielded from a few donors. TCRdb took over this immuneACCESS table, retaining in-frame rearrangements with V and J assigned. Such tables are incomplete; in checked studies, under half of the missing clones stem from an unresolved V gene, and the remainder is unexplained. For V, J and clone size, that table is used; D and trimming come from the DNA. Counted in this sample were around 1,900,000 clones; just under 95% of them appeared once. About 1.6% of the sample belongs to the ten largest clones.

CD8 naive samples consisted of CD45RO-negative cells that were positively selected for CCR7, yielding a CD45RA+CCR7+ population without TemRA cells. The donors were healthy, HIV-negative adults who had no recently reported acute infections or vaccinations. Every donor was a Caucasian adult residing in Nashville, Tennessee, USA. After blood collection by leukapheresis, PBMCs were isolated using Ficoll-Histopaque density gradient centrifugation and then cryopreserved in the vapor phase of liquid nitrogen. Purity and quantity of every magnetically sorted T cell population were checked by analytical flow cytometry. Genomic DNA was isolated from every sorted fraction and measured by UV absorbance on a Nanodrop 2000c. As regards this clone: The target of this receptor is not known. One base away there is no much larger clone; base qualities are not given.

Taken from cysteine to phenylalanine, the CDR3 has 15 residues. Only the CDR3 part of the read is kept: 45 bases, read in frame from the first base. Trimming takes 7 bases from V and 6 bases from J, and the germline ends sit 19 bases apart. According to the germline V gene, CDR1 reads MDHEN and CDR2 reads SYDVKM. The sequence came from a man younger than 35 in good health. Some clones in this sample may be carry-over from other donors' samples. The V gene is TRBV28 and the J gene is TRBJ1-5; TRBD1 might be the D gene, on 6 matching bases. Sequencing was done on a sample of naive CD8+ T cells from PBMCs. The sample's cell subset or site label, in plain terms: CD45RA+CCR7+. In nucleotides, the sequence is TGTGCCAGCAACAGCTATAGGGGGGGCGGTCAGCCCCAGCATTTT. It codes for CASNSYRGGGQPQHF.